A single sample is the source of the 29 T cell receptor beta chains below, sequenced in a study of blood T cells in healthy people across ages. Combining a sample-barcoded 5' primer with a J-beta primer mix, a second PCR ran for roughly 7 to 12 cycles. TCRdb re-derived calls from the 5' RACE reads in MiXCR, one entry per CDR3 protein. The repertoire holds 1.5 million to 2 million distinct CDR3 sequences, roughly 32% seen once, with around 10% in the top ten. Specimen: blood. The receptors shown here come from a woman aged 25 to 45 in good health.

A few counts support this clonotype. This CDR3 reads CASSRGLATEETQYF. As DNA, the CDR3 is TGTGCCAGCAGCCGTGGGTTAGCGACAGAAGAGACCCAGTACTTC. The chain couples TRBV3-1 to TRBJ2-7; TRBD1 or TRBD2 may be the D gene (5 bases each). The DNA end lines up better with TRBJ2-5; the J call may be wrong. Germline V gene lookup returns CDR1 LGHDT and CDR2 YNNKEL (reference sequence). The CDR3 length is 15 residues.

This chain joins TRBV20-1 and TRBJ2-7; 10 bases map to TRBD1. The CDR3 runs 14 residues. Germline V CDR1 and CDR2: DFQATT, SNEGSKA (reference sequence). V was pared by 3 bases and J by 4 bases, with 6 bases of the junction left unmatched. The CDR3 protein is CSARELDRGYEQYF. Here the CDR3 DNA reads TGCAGTGCTAGGGAGTTGGACAGGGGGTACGAGCAGTACTTC.

This clonotype was seen more than once but under ten times. The chain recombines TRBV28 with TRBJ2-7, with 11 bases fitting TRBD1. Germline CDR1 MDHEN, CDR2 SYDVKM. V lost 3 bases to trimming and J lost 5 bases; unmatched junction nucleotides: 6. The CDR3 extends over 15 amino acids. The DNA of the CDR3 is TGTGCCAGCAGTTTCGGGACAGGGGGACGGGACGAGCAGTACTTC. Translated: CASSFGTGGRDEQYF.

V usage is TRBV20-1 and J usage is TRBJ2-1; D is unresolved. Germline V gene lookup returns CDR1 DFQATT and CDR2 SNEGSKA (reference sequence). V shed 3 bases and J shed 4 bases, with 10 bases lying between them. This CDR3 comprises 13 residues. CDR3 residues: CSASRSQYNEQFF. The CDR3 DNA reads as TGCAGTGCTAGCCGTTCCCAGTACAATGAGCAGTTCTTC.

This clonotype has more than one count but fewer than ten. This chain joins TRBV5-4 and TRBJ2-7; D call uncertain. V lost 4 bases, J lost 6 bases, and 17 bases lay in between. CDR3 length equals 14 residues. Germline V gene sequence: CDR1 SGHNT, CDR2 YYREEE (reference sequence). DNA for the CDR3: TGTGCCAGCAGCCCAACATCCAACTCTGGCGAGCAGTACTTC. Its protein is CASSPTSNSGEQYF.

The chain carries TRBV27 and TRBJ1-4; the D gene is possibly TRBD1 (5 bases). Trimming left V 5 bases short and J 4 bases short, with 14 bases between. Germline CDR1 and CDR2: MNHEY and SMNVEV (reference sequence). The CDR3 has 15 residues. For the CDR3, the DNA is TGTGCCAGCAGTCGCGGGACTTTAATTAATGAAAAACTGTTTTTT. Protein: CASSRGTLINEKLFF.

The rearrangement links TRBV2 to TRBJ2-5; a possible D gene is TRBD2 (6 bases). Germline CDR1 SNHLY, CDR2 FYNNEI. V dropped 7 bases and J dropped 3 bases, with 9 bases sitting between them. The CDR3 covers 12 residues. CDR3 DNA sequence: TGTGCCAGCAAACGGGAGAAAGAGACCCAGTACTTC. This sequence encodes CASKREKETQYF.

The chain is built from TRBV29-1 and TRBJ2-2; no clear D gene. Trimming took off 5 bases at V and 5 bases at J, with 15 bases between the two ends. Per germline, CDR1 SQVTM and CDR2 ANQGSEA. The CDR3 loop spans 14 amino acids. The CDR3 protein is CSVRDSVGTGELFF. DNA for the CDR3: TGCAGCGTTAGAGACTCCGTTGGGACCGGGGAGCTGTTTTTT.

This clonotype has more than one count but fewer than ten. This chain connects TRBV3-1 to TRBJ1-1, with TRBD1 matching 10 bases. CDR3 length equals 16 residues. V shed 4 bases, J shed 0 bases, and the junction held 5 bases outside the gene matches. The germline CDR1 and CDR2 sequences are LGHDT and YNNKEL (reference sequence). The chain's CDR3 is CASSPRDRGMNTEAFF. The DNA of the CDR3 is TGTGCCAGCAGCCCCCGGGACAGGGGTATGAACACTGAAGCTTTCTTT.

The chain's CDR3 is CAISVGQGNFGYTF. The CDR3 DNA follows: TGTGCCATCAGTGTCGGACAGGGTAATTTTGGCTACACCTTC. The genes are TRBV10-3 and TRBJ1-2, with 8 positions matching TRBD1. CDR3 length equals 14 residues. J was trimmed by 7 bases and V by 4 bases; bases with no gene match: 8. Germline CDR1 and CDR2: ENHRY and SYGVKD.

The chain couples TRBV27 to TRBJ1-4, with D perhaps matching TRBD1 (5 bases). Germline V CDR1 and CDR2: MNHEY, SMNVEV (reference sequence). The ends were cut back, 8 bases at V and 10 bases at J, with 17 bases in the middle. The CDR3 spans 13 residues. CDR3 amino acids: CASSTRRGGKLFF. In nucleotides, the CDR3 is TGTGCCAGCTCTACCCGACGGGGCGGAAAACTGTTTTTT. Using reference TRBV27 and TRBJ1-4 for the parts outside the CDR3, the full variable domain is EAQVTQNPRYLITVTGKKLTVTCSQNMNHEYMSWYRQDPGLGLRQIYYSMNVEVTDKGDVPEGYKVSRKEKRNFPLILESPSPNQTSLYFCASSTRRGGKLFFGSGTQLSVL.

This clonotype has more than one count but fewer than ten. The chain uses TRBV7-9 and TRBJ2-1; no definite D call. The CDR3 sequence is 14 residues long. The germline V and J ends were trimmed by 3 bases and 2 bases, with 8 bases remaining between them. Per the germline V gene, CDR1 is SEHNR and CDR2 is FQNEAQ (reference sequence). DNA of the CDR3: TGTGCCAGCAGCTTCCAGGAACCCTACAATGAGCAGTTCTTC. Its protein is CASSFQEPYNEQFF.

A remark on this clonotype: With a much larger clone just one base away, this may be a read error. The chain joins TRBV7-9 to TRBJ2-5, with a weak D call TRBD2 (6 bases). The CDR3 is 13 amino acids. CDR1 is SEHNR and CDR2 is FQNEAQ in the germline V gene (reference sequence). CDR3 residues: CTSSRDGGETQYF. The CDR3, as DNA: TGTACCAGCAGCCGCGACGGAGGGGAGACCCAGTACTTC. Full variable domain (rest looked up from reference TRBV7-9 and TRBJ2-5): DTGVSQNPRHKITKRGQNVTFRCDPISEHNRLYWYRQTLGQGPEFLTYFQNEAQLEKSRLLSDRFSAERPKGSFSTLEIQRTEQGDSAMYLCTSSRDGGETQYFGPGTRLLVL.

Comment on this clonotype: The junction shows a germline mismatch at one end, possibly a read error. The V call is TRBV27, the J call TRBJ1-5; D ambiguous. The CDR3 covers 12 residues. Germline CDR1 reads MNHEY; CDR2 reads SMNVEV (reference sequence). CDR3 sequence reads: CASSFLGQPRHF. CDR3 sequence (DNA): TGTGCCAGCAGTTTTCTCGGGCAGCCCCGGCATTTT.

The rearrangement joins TRBV4-1 to TRBJ1-5, with a tentative D call TRBD1 (6 bases). Per germline, CDR1 MGHRA and CDR2 YSYEKL. V dropped 3 bases and J dropped 3 bases, with 12 bases sitting between them. The CDR3 is 15 residues long. The CDR3 region is CASSQGGGNNQPQHF. The CDR3 region has the DNA TGCGCCAGCAGCCAGGGAGGGGGAAACAATCAGCCCCAGCATTTT.

This chain joins TRBV7-9 and TRBJ2-7, with 9 bases lining up with TRBD1. CDR3 length: 16 amino acids. From germline, CDR1 is SEHNR and CDR2 FQNEAQ (reference sequence). V shed 1 base, J shed 7 bases, and the junction held 11 bases outside the gene matches. This chain's CDR3 is CASSLDRDRVPREQYF. DNA for the CDR3: TGTGCCAGCAGCTTAGATCGGGACAGGGTTCCCCGAGAGCAGTACTTC.

The chain joins TRBV7-3 to TRBJ2-2; D remains ambiguous. Germline lookup yields CDR1 SGHTA and CDR2 FQGTGA. V lost 5 bases and J 6 bases, leaving 10 bases between the germline ends. The CDR3 has 13 amino acids. In DNA form, the CDR3 reads TGTGCCAGCAGCCCCTCAAGATCCGGGGAGCTGTTTTTT. Translated: CASSPSRSGELFF.

CDR3 protein: CASATHWNTEAFF. The CDR3 bases are TGTGCCAGCGCTACCCACTGGAACACTGAAGCTTTCTTT. The chain recombines TRBV27 with TRBJ1-1; D gene uncertain. The V and J ends lost 8 bases and 1 base respectively, with 11 bases between them. This CDR3 comprises 13 residues. Germline assignment: CDR1 MNHEY and CDR2 SMNVEV (reference sequence).

This chain uses TRBV9 with TRBJ2-7; 8 nucleotides agree with TRBD2. Germline V lookup: CDR1 SGDLS, CDR2 YYNGEE. This CDR3 has 15 residues. V shed 4 bases, J shed 0 bases, and the junction held 6 bases outside the gene matches. DNA for the CDR3: TGTGCCAGCAGCCTAGGCGGGGGGACCTCCTACGAGCAGTACTTC. Its protein is CASSLGGGTSYEQYF.

The chain recombines TRBV14 with TRBJ2-1, with D unclear. V shed 2 bases and J shed 2 bases, with 13 bases lying between them. CDR3 length: 16 amino acids. Germline V gene sequence: CDR1 SGHDN, CDR2 FVKESK. CDR3 sequence (DNA): TGTGCCAGCAGCCAACGTGGTCTCTCTCCCTACAATGAGCAGTTCTTC. It specifies CASSQRGLSPYNEQFF.

The J gene is TRBJ2-1, the V gene TRBV20-1, with D unclear. V lost 3 bases and J 5 bases, leaving 26 bases between the germline ends. Germline-derived CDR1 and CDR2 are DFQATT and SNEGSKA (reference sequence). The CDR3 contains 18 residues. The CDR3 DNA reads TGCAGTGCTAGTAAGCCCCTCGCGACCGAGCTCAGGAACAATGAGCAGTTCTTC. It is translated as CSASKPLATELRNNEQFF.

The rearrangement joins TRBV4-1 to TRBJ2-2; no clear D gene. CDR1 and CDR2 from the germline V gene are MGHRA and YSYEKL. V was shortened by 4 bases and J by 2 bases, with 17 bases between the two germline ends. The CDR3 covers 17 residues. CDR3 region: CASSPPRSLGNTGELFF. The CDR3 DNA reads as TGCGCCAGCAGCCCCCCCCGGTCTCTAGGTAACACCGGGGAGCTGTTTTTT.

The V and J genes are TRBV10-3 and TRBJ2-1; 9 bases are shared with TRBD2. V shed 5 bases, J shed 10 bases, and the junction held 3 bases outside the gene matches. CDR3 size: 12 residues. Germline V gene sequence: CDR1 ENHRY, CDR2 SYGVKD. The CDR3 DNA is TGTGCCATCAGTCCTGGACTAGCGGAGCAGTTCTTC. This translates into CAISPGLAEQFF.

V and J are TRBV2 and TRBJ2-2; 11 nucleotides line up with TRBD1. The junction had 5 bases not matched to a gene; V was cut back by 6 bases and J by 2 bases. This CDR3 region has 16 residues. Germline CDR1 is SNHLY and CDR2 is FYNNEI. The CDR3, as DNA: TGTGCCAGCAGAGGACAGGGGGCTCCAAACACCGGGGAGCTGTTTTTT. It codes for CASRGQGAPNTGELFF.

This rearrangement joins TRBV20-1 to TRBJ2-7; the D call may be TRBD1 or TRBD2 (5 bases each). TRBJ2-5 explains the end of the DNA better; the J call may be wrong. This CDR3 has 15 amino acids. CDR1 DFQATT and CDR2 SNEGSKA come from the germline V gene (reference sequence). For the CDR3, the DNA is TGCAGTGCTAGAGTACCCGGGACGCCGAGAGAGACCCAGTACTTC. Translated: CSARVPGTPRETQYF.

This clonotype was seen once. The J gene is TRBJ2-1, the V gene TRBV18; no clear D gene. The CDR3 runs to 15 residues. Trimming stripped 2 bases from V and 6 bases from J, with 14 bases between. Per the germline V gene, CDR1 is KGHSH and CDR2 is LQKENI. The CDR3 region is CASSPRPNPSNEQFF. The CDR3 DNA reads as TGTGCCAGCTCACCAAGGCCAAATCCCTCCAATGAGCAGTTCTTC.

This clonotype was recorded a few times. This chain joins TRBV20-1 and TRBJ2-7, with 8 bases matching TRBD2. Losses at the gene ends were 1 base for V and 1 base for J; bases not matched to a gene: 12. Germline loops: CDR1 DFQATT, CDR2 SNEGSKA (reference sequence). The CDR3 runs to 17 residues. The CDR3 loop is CSARGEGGRPISYEQYF. CDR3 in DNA: TGCAGTGCTAGAGGGGAGGGCGGGAGGCCAATTTCCTACGAGCAGTACTTC.

A few counts support this clonotype. The chain links TRBV5-1 to TRBJ2-7; 10 nucleotides agree with TRBD2. This CDR3 has 15 residues. V lost 4 bases and J lost 7; bases outside the gene matches: 11. CDR1 and CDR2 from the germline V gene are SGHRS and YFSETQ. The CDR3 loop reads CASSPLAGPFLEQYF. In nucleotides, the CDR3 is TGCGCCAGCAGCCCACTAGCGGGACCTTTCCTGGAGCAGTACTTC. The full variable domain, its missing parts supplied by reference TRBV5-1 and TRBJ2-7, is KAGVTQTPRYLIKTRGQQVTLSCSPISGHRSVSWYQQTPGQGLQFLFEYFSETQRNKGNFPGRFSGRQFSNSRSEMNVSTLELGDSALYLCASSPLAGPFLEQYFGPGTRLTVT.

This clonotype has just a few counts. The V gene is TRBV4-1, the J gene TRBJ2-7, with 8 bases that match TRBD1. Germline CDR1 reads MGHRA; CDR2 reads YSYEKL. V was clipped by 1 base and J by 1 base; unmatched bases: 6. The CDR3 loop spans 16 amino acids. The CDR3 DNA reads as TGCGCCAGCAGCCAAGGCGACGGACAGGGATCCTACGAGCAGTACTTC. Translation: CASSQGDGQGSYEQYF.